A single sample is the source of the 24 T cell receptor beta chains below, sequenced in a study of blood T cell repertoires in COVID-19. Libraries were prepared by immunoSEQ multiplex PCR; TCRdb keeps only in-frame clonotypes and omits some of them. The sample holds approximately 220,000 clones; around 90% are singletons and the top ten take more than 13%. The sequencing sample was made of PBMCs or T cells enriched from blood (not recorded which). These receptors all come from a man between 25 and 39 years old who had been exposed to COVID-19.

The chain links TRBV4-1 to TRBJ1-1; no reliable D call. V lost 4 bases and J lost 0, with 6 bases in between. The CDR3 runs to 13 residues. CDR1 is MGHRA, CDR2 YSYEKL, per germline. The CDR3 is CASSLPMNTEAFF. The CDR3 DNA follows: TGCGCCAGCAGCCTTCCTATGAACACTGAAGCTTTCTTT.

This clone occurred once. This sequence joins TRBV13 and TRBJ1-3; D ambiguous. Trimming removed 6 bases at V and 0 bases at J, with 9 bases between. CDR3 length: 14 residues. Per germline, CDR1 PRHDT and CDR2 FYEKMQ (reference sequence). CDR3 sequence reads: CASSRYSSGNTIYF. For the CDR3, the DNA is TGTGCCAGCAGTAGGTACAGCTCTGGAAACACCATATATTTT.

V and J are TRBV15 and TRBJ2-3; TRBD2 matches at 10 bases. The CDR3 covers 15 residues. The trim removed 2 bases at V and 1 base at J, leaving 0 bases unmatched. Germline V lookup: CDR1 LNHNV, CDR2 YYDKDF (reference sequence). DNA of the CDR3: TGTGCCACCAGCAGAACTAGCGGGGGCACAGATACGCAGTATTTT. It yields the protein CATSRTSGGTDTQYF.

The chain employs TRBV29-1 and TRBJ2-2; TRBD2 aligns across 7 bases. Per germline, CDR1 SQVTM and CDR2 ANQGSEA. This CDR3 contains 14 residues. Trimming cost V 4 bases and J 7 bases; bases outside gene matches: 9. In DNA form, the CDR3 reads TGCAGCGTTGCGGGAGGACGGAACCACGGGGAGCTGTTTTTT. Translated: CSVAGGRNHGELFF.

The chain joins TRBV10-3 to TRBJ2-5; the match to TRBD1 covers 9 bases. This CDR3 is built from 14 residues. The germline V gene has CDR1 ENHRY and CDR2 SYGVKD. J was trimmed by 5 bases and V by 5 bases; bases with no gene match: 6. This chain's CDR3 is CAISLQGAAETQYF. DNA of the CDR3: TGTGCCATCAGTTTACAGGGGGCAGCGGAGACCCAGTACTTC.

This chain joins TRBV5-1 and TRBJ1-2, with 10 bases lining up with TRBD1. The J segment lost 13 bases and the V segment lost 0 bases, leaving 12 bases of the junction unmatched. CDR3 size: 15 residues. The germline CDR1 and CDR2 sequences are SGHRS and YFSETQ. This CDR3 reads CASSLEGLGQGTCTF. The CDR3 coding sequence is TGCGCCAGCAGCTTGGAAGGTTTGGGACAGGGGACCTGCACCTTC.

V and J are TRBV30 and TRBJ1-5; TRBD1 is a possible D gene (5 bases). This CDR3 spans 13 amino acids. Trimming took off 5 bases at V and 6 bases at J, with 14 bases between the two ends. In germline, CDR1 is GTSNPN, CDR2 SVGIG (reference sequence). CDR3 nucleotide sequence: TGTGCCTGGGATACAGGTTCGGGTCAGCCCCAGCATTTT. Protein: CAWDTGSGQPQHF.

This clone was seen just once. The genes are TRBV7-8 and TRBJ2-1, with D possibly being TRBD2 (6 bases). CDR1 is SGHVS, CDR2 FQNEAQ, per germline. The CDR3 consists of 11 residues. V lost 3 bases and J lost 14, with 11 bases in between. The CDR3 sequence is CASSLRGLKFF. DNA for the CDR3: TGTGCCAGCAGCTTGAGGGGACTTAAGTTCTTC.

The chain is built from TRBV27 and TRBJ2-3; D is possibly TRBD2 (7 bases). The CDR3 has 17 amino acids. Germline V gene data show CDR1 as MNHEY and CDR2 as SMNVEV (reference sequence). Trimming cost V 5 bases and J 0 bases, with 18 bases left between them. The CDR3 spells CASSPSGGPISTDTQYF. The CDR3 region has the DNA TGTGCCAGCAGTCCCTCCGGGGGGCCGATTAGCACAGATACGCAGTATTTT.

The chain recombines TRBV7-3 with TRBJ1-1; TRBD1 matches at 7 bases. The CDR3 covers 14 residues. The junction had 4 bases not matched to a gene; V was cut back by 5 bases and J by 1 base. Germline lookup yields CDR1 SGHTA and CDR2 FQGTGA. CDR3 bases: TGTGCCAGCAGCACGACAGGGTCGAACACTGAAGCTTTCTTT. This sequence encodes CASSTTGSNTEAFF. The whole variable domain, remainder taken from reference TRBV7-3 and TRBJ1-1, is GAGVSQTPSNKVTEKGKYVELRCDPISGHTALYWYRQSLGQGPEFLIYFQGTGAADDSGLPNDRFFAVRPEGSVSTLKIQRTERGDSAVYLCASSTTGSNTEAFFGQGTRLTVV.

The V gene is TRBV20-1, the J gene TRBJ1-2, with D unresolved. The germline V gene has CDR1 DFQATT and CDR2 SNEGSKA (reference sequence). CDR3 length equals 12 residues. The ends were cut back, 3 bases at V and 5 bases at J, with 10 bases in the middle. In DNA form, the CDR3 reads TGCAGTGCTAGTTCTGGTAGTTATGGCTACACCTTC. Translated, it gives CSASSGSYGYTF.

The J gene is TRBJ2-1, the V gene TRBV12-3 or TRBV12-4; TRBD1 is a possible D gene (5 bases). The V end was cut by 7 bases, the J end by 5 bases, with 12 bases between. The CDR3 contains 13 residues. The CDR3 nucleotides read TGTGCCAGCAACAACGACAGAGACAATGAGCAGTTCTTC. Its protein is CASNNDRDNEQFF.

The chain links TRBV5-4 to TRBJ1-1, with D possibly TRBD1 on 5 matching bases. V gave up 6 bases and J gave up 3 bases, with 12 bases separating them. Germline CDR1 SGHNT, CDR2 YYREEE (reference sequence). This CDR3 has 13 amino acids. The chain's CDR3 is CASTGQGDTEAFF. The CDR3 nucleotides are TGTGCCAGCACCGGACAAGGCGACACTGAAGCTTTCTTT.

The rearrangement uses TRBV7-9 and TRBJ2-1; possibly TRBD1 for D (5 bases). This CDR3 contains 12 residues. Between the trimmed V and J ends, which lost 5 bases and 7 bases, there was a span of 9 bases. CDR1 is SEHNR and CDR2 is FQNEAQ in the germline V gene (reference sequence). The CDR3 bases are TGTGCCAGCAGCCCAGGGCGGAATGAGCAGTTCTTC. This encodes CASSPGRNEQFF.

This chain uses TRBV6-2 or TRBV6-3 with TRBJ2-3, with 10 positions matching TRBD2. Germline V gene lookup returns CDR1 MNHEY and CDR2 SVGEGT. Trimming cost V 0 bases and J 2 bases; bases outside gene matches: 5. This CDR3 spans 17 amino acids. CDR3 bases: TGTGCCAGCAGTTACTCGCCTAGCGGGGGCGACACAGATACGCAGTATTTT. Its protein is CASSYSPSGGDTDTQYF.

This chain connects TRBV5-1 to TRBJ1-1, with 7 bases that match TRBD1. The germline V gene has CDR1 SGHRS and CDR2 YFSETQ. The V gene end was trimmed by 0 bases and the J gene end by 11 bases; junction bases not matched to a gene: 4. The length of the CDR3 is 12 residues. In DNA form, the CDR3 reads TGCGCCAGCAGCTTGGACAGGGGTGCGGCTTTCTTT. Its protein is CASSLDRGAAFF.

The V and J genes are TRBV7-2 and TRBJ2-3; a weak D match, TRBD1 (6 bases). This CDR3 is built from 16 residues. Trimming left V 5 bases short and J 1 base short, with 16 bases between. The germline gives CDR1 SGHTA, CDR2 FQGNSA. CDR3 sequence: CASSLTGRGGTDTQYF. In nucleotides, the CDR3 is TGTGCCAGCAGCCTCACAGGGCGTGGAGGCACAGATACGCAGTATTTT.

V is TRBV18 and J is TRBJ1-1; D remains unclear. The CDR3 has 15 residues. Per the germline V gene, CDR1 is KGHSH and CDR2 is LQKENI. V was clipped by 3 bases and J by 3 bases, with 14 bases between them. This CDR3 is CASSPMGPTDTEAFF. Written as DNA, the CDR3 is TGTGCCAGCTCACCCATGGGCCCGACGGACACTGAAGCTTTCTTT.

The CDR3 DNA reads TGTGCCAGCAGTTTTGAGAATCAGCCCCAGCATTTT. Translated, it gives CASSFENQPQHF. The chain joins TRBV6-6 to TRBJ1-5, with no clear D. CDR3 length equals 12 residues. V was shortened by 4 bases and J by 4 bases, with 5 bases between the two germline ends. Looked up from germline, CDR1 is MNHNY and CDR2 is SVGAGI (reference sequence).

The chain links TRBV5-1 to TRBJ2-5, with TRBD1 matching 8 bases. Germline V gives CDR1 SGHRS, CDR2 YFSETQ. The CDR3 sequence is 15 residues long. V was clipped by 4 bases and J by 3 bases; unmatched bases: 8. The CDR3 is CASSVQGAVEETQYF. The CDR3 nucleotides are TGCGCCAGCAGCGTCCAGGGGGCGGTGGAAGAGACCCAGTACTTC.

V usage is TRBV19 and J usage is TRBJ1-1; D is ambiguous. Deletions cut 6 bases from V and 5 bases from J, with 10 bases between. Germline CDR1 LNHDA, CDR2 SQIVND (reference sequence). The CDR3 has 12 residues. CDR3 protein: CASSQARTEAFF. The CDR3 DNA follows: TGTGCCAGTAGCCAGGCGCGAACTGAAGCTTTCTTT.

The rearrangement links TRBV7-2 to TRBJ1-5, with 7 bases lining up with TRBD1. The J segment lost 2 bases and the V segment lost 3 bases, leaving 7 bases of the junction unmatched. CDR1 and CDR2 (germline): SGHTA, FQGNSA. This CDR3 spans 16 amino acids. CDR3 nucleotides: TGTGCCAGCAGCTTCAGACAGGGTTGGGGCAATCAGCCCCAGCATTTT. Translated, it gives CASSFRQGWGNQPQHF. The full variable domain, in which reference TRBV7-2 and TRBJ1-5 provide the parts outside the CDR3, is GAGVSQSPSNKVTEKGKDVELRCDPISGHTALYWYRQSLGQGLEFLIYFQGNSAPDKSGLPSDRFSAERTGGSVSTLTIQRTQQEDSAVYLCASSFRQGWGNQPQHFGDGTRLSIL.

CDR3 protein: CASSPLVGPSSYEQYF. The CDR3 DNA follows: TGTGCCAGCAGCCCCCTCGTGGGGCCATCCTCCTACGAGCAGTACTTC. This chain connects TRBV3-1 (or the pseudogene TRBV3-2) to TRBJ2-7; tentatively, D is TRBD1 (5 bases). Germline CDR1 reads LGHDT; CDR2 reads YNNKEL (reference sequence). Trimming cost V 4 bases and J 0 bases, with 16 bases left between them. The CDR3 runs 16 residues.

This clone has only a few counts. The chain combines TRBV15 with TRBJ2-2; D gene unclear. In germline, CDR1 is LNHNV, CDR2 YYDKDF (reference sequence). V lost 1 base, J lost 5 bases, and 5 bases lay in between. This CDR3 contains 13 residues. CDR3 in DNA: TGTGCCACCAGCAGAGCAGTAACCGGGGAGCTGTTTTTT. Protein product: CATSRAVTGELFF.